This note documents a single TCR beta chain sequence. Only a few counts were recorded for this clonotype. This clone's antigen is unknown. Per-nucleotide qualities are absent, and no much larger clonotype sits a single base away. The library was obtained by PCR. Sequencing was carried out with an Illumina HiSeq 2500. Unique molecular identifiers were incorporated into TCR beta cDNA libraries to reduce PCR and sequencing biases. Per 1 to 10 million input T cells, roughly 0.5 million cDNA molecules were obtained, such that each molecule approximated one T cell. Patient libraries were prepared and sequenced with the same protocol used for the earlier healthy control dataset. Within a given batch, samples were prepared together, multiplexed and sequenced on the same HiSeq lane. Regarding the original processing steps: MIGEC handled the raw barcoded reads, throwing out single-read molecular identifier groups before consensus assembly and CDR3 extraction. VDJtools was used for post-analysis of the clonotype tables, with diversity normalized by down-sampling every dataset to the smallest sample size. In repertoire overlap clustering, CDR3 amino acid sequences, but not nucleotide sequences, were matched to correct batch-related cross-sample contamination. TCRdb took the public reads, trimmed them with fastp at Q25, ran MiXCR for clone calling and kept in-frame beta chains. CDR3 protein duplicates are merged, each entry listing the most common genes and DNA. The V and J calls and clone size come from TCRdb's table, not from the authors' own analysis. The sample table contains roughly 730,000 distinct CDR3 sequences; only one count was recorded for 30% of them. Around 0.55% of the sample is taken by the ten largest.

The sample is drawn from a study of post-analysis software for immune sequencing data (dated by TCRdb to 2013 to 2016). Notes on the research overall: Relapsing-remitting, secondary progressive and progressive-relapsing multiple sclerosis were recorded as disease courses, and subtype annotation was lacking for some patients. A subset of samples was prepared in parallel using single-end sample barcoding, then pooled and co-amplified after Illumina adapter ligation. The patient repertoires were set against under 13 previously published healthy control repertoires from donors whose ages ranged from about 6 to 25 years.

Between the V and J ends, shortened by 2 bases and 2 bases respectively, the junction contains 7 bases. The CDR3 holds 13 amino acids from the cysteine to the phenylalanine. Only the CDR3 DNA stays, 39 bases, in frame from base 1. The germline V gene provides CDR1 SGHVS and CDR2 FQNEAQ. TCR beta repertoires were profiled from peripheral blood of roughly 13 young patients with multiple sclerosis to demonstrate the VDJtools post-analysis software. The multiple sclerosis patients were children and adolescents between roughly 6 and 17 years of age. What the study reported, not specific to this receptor: Significantly higher frequencies in patients than in controls were found for several TRBV segments, including TRBV5-6, TRBV5-1 and TRBV20-1. When samples were clustered directly using the F measure, samples prepared in the same batch co-clustered strongly, which prompted a batch-effect correction. The multiple sclerosis patient group was slightly younger than the control group. Normalized Chao1 diversity was significantly lower in multiple sclerosis patients than controls, suggesting substantial peripheral T-cell clonal expansion.

Sequencing was done on a sample of blood. The V and J genes are TRBV7-8 and TRBJ2-7; no confident D gene assignment can be made. The receptor was derived from a girl aged 5-17 years with multiple sclerosis. The bases are TGTGCCAGCAGCTTAAGTCAGACCTACGAGCAGTACTTC. Protein translation: CASSLSQTYEQYF.